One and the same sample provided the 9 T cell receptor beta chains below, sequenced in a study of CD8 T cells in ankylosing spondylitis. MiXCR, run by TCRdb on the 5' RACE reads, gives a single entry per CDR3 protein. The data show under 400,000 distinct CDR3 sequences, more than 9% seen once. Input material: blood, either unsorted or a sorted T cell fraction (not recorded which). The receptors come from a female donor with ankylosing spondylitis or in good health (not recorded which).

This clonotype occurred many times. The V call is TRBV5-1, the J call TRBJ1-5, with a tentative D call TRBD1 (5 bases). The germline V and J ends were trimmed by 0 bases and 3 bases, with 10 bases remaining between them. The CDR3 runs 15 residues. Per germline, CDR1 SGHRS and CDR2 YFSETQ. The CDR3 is CASSLDSRDNQPQHF. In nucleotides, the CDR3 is TGCGCCAGCAGCTTGGATTCCAGGGACAATCAGCCCCAGCATTTT.

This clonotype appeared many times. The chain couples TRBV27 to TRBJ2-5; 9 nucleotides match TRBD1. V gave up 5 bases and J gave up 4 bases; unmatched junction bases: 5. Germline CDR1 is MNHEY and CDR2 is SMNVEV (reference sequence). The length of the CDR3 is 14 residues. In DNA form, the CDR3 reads TGTGCCAGCAGTATAAAGACAGGGGGAGAGACCCAGTACTTC. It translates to CASSIKTGGETQYF.

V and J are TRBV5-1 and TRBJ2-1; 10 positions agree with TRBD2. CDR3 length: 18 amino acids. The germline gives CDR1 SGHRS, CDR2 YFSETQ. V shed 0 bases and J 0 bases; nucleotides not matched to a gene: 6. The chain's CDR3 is CASSLAMSSGSSYNEQFF. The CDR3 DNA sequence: TGCGCCAGCAGCTTGGCCATGTCTAGCGGGAGCTCCTACAATGAGCAGTTCTTC.

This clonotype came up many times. CDR3 coding DNA: TGTGCCAGCAGCTCAAGTTGGGGGAATAATTCACCCCTCCACTTT. Amino acid sequence: CASSSSWGNNSPLHF. The rearrangement joins TRBV3-1 to TRBJ1-6; a weak D match, TRBD1 (5 bases). Trimming left V 5 bases short and J 5 bases short, with 13 bases between. Germline CDR1 is LGHDT and CDR2 is YNNKEL (reference sequence). This CDR3 has 15 residues. The whole variable domain, remainder taken from reference TRBV3-1 and TRBJ1-6, is DTAVSQTPKYLVTQMGNDKSIKCEQNLGHDTMYWYKQDSKKFLKIMFSYNNKELIINETVPNRFSPKSPDKAHLNLHINSLELGDSAVYFCASSSSWGNNSPLHFGNGTRLTVT.

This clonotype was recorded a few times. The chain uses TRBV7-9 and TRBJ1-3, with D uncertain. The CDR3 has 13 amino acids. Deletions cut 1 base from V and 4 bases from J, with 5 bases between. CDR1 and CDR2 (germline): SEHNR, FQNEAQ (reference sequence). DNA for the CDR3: TGTGCCAGCAGCTTAGAAGGAGGAAACACCATATATTTT. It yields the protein CASSLEGGNTIYF.

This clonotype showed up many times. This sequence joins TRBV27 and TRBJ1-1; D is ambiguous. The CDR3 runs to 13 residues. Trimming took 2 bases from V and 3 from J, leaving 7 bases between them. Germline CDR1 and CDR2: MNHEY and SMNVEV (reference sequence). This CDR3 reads CASSLPGYTEAFF. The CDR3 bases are TGTGCCAGCAGTTTACCGGGTTACACTGAAGCTTTCTTT.

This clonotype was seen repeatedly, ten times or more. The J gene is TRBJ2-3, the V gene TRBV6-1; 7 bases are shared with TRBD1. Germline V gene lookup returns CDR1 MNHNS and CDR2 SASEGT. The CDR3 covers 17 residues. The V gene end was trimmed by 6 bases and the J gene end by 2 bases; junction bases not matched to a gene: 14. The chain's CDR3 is CASRKLTGAQVTDTQYF. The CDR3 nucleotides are TGTGCCAGCAGGAAACTCACAGGGGCGCAAGTCACAGATACGCAGTATTTT.

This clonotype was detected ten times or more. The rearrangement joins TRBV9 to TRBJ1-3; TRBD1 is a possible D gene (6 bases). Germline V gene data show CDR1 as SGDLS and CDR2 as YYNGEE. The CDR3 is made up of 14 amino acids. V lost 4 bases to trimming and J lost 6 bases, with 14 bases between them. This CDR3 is CASSPGHGLNTIYF. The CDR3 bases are TGTGCCAGCAGCCCGGGACATGGATTAAACACCATATATTTT.

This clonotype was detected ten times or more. The CDR3 region has the DNA TGCGCCAGCAGCTTGCGACAGGGAGGCTATGGCTACACCTTC. This encodes CASSLRQGGYGYTF. The V call is TRBV5-1, the J call TRBJ1-2; TRBD1 aligns across 7 bases. The CDR3 contains 14 residues. V lost 1 base, J lost 4 bases, and 4 bases stayed unmatched. Germline V gene lookup returns CDR1 SGHRS and CDR2 YFSETQ.